The source of this T cell receptor beta chain is a study of CD4 T cells in relation to SARS-CoV-2 and coronaviruses. Study-level background: ViraFEST: approximately 10-day antigen culture of PBMCs, then TCR beta CDR3 sequencing.

The CDR3 runs to 15 residues. V gave up 0 bases and J gave up 5 bases, with 13 bases separating them. Germline V gene data show CDR1 as MGHRA and CDR2 as YSYEKL. The protocol was immunoSEQ multiplex PCR, while the TCRdb copy is restricted to in-frame clones and leaves out a portion. This table has 20,000 to 25,000 clones, over 60% appearing once. The unexposed donors gave CD4+ T cells in 2011-2018, prior to COVID-19. CD4+ T cells were isolated from the cells after 10 days of culture. Cells permitting, SARS-CoV-2 S/N and four cold-coronavirus spikes were tested on unexposed-donor CD4+ T cells. In the case of this clone: Its antigen is unknown.

The gene calls are TRBV4-1 and TRBJ1-1, with D tentatively TRBD1 (6 bases). The source material was CD4+ T cells from PBMCs, cultured in vitro. This sequence was found in a human donor in good health. The CDR3 here is CASSQDTGSWTEAFF. CDR3 coding DNA: TGCGCCAGCAGCCAAGACACAGGGAGTTGGACTGAAGCTTTCTTT.